A single sample gave rise to the 19 T cell receptor beta chains below, sequenced in a study of OX40 agonist ivuxolimab in advanced cancers. Library preparation used the immunoSEQ multiplex PCR assay. TCRdb carries this immuneACCESS record with in-frame sequences only. Its versions omit some clonotypes, under half of them owing to an unresolved V gene in the studies checked, with the rest unexplained. This sample has about 69,000 clones in its table, and 90% of those were observed once. In total, the top ten clones hold roughly a tenth of the sample. The sequenced sample was CD4+ or CD8+ T cells sorted from blood, obtained in a trial of the OX40 agonist ivuxolimab. All receptors derive from an adult with an advanced solid tumor such as melanoma, head and neck, liver or kidney cancer.

This clone is a singleton in its sample. The chain couples TRBV7-8 to TRBJ1-2; 8 positions match TRBD1. Germline lookup yields CDR1 SGHVS and CDR2 FQNEAQ. The CDR3 runs to 13 residues. Trimming at V came to 5 bases and at J to 4 bases, leaving 3 bases not matched to a gene. The CDR3 DNA reads TGTGCCAGCAGCCAGACAGGGGCCTATGGCTACACCTTC. This encodes CASSQTGAYGYTF.

This clone turned up a few times. The rearrangement joins TRBV5-5 to TRBJ2-3, with D perhaps TRBD2 (6 bases). Germline CDR1 is SGHKS and CDR2 is YYEKEE (reference sequence). This CDR3 is 16 amino acids long. Trimming cost V 4 bases and J 4 bases, with 19 bases left between them. CDR3 nucleotide sequence: TGTGCCAGCAGCGCGGGGTGGGGAGGAAGGGCAGATACGCAGTATTTT. Translating gives CASSAGWGGRADTQYF.

CDR3 nucleotides: TGTGCCAGCAGTGTGGGGACTTCCCGTGGCTACACCTTC. It encodes CASSVGTSRGYTF. J is TRBJ1-2 and V is TRBV6-1; perhaps TRBD1 as D (5 bases). With 4 bases removed from V and 7 bases from J, the gap between germline ends came to 13 bases. The CDR3 loop spans 13 amino acids. The germline V gene encodes CDR1 MNHNS and CDR2 SASEGT.

This clone was seen more than once but under ten times. The chain links TRBV30 to TRBJ1-5; D is undetermined. Germline CDR1 reads GTSNPN; CDR2 reads SVGIG (reference sequence). V lost 1 base, J lost 7 bases, and 11 bases lay in between. The CDR3 is 13 residues long. This CDR3 is CAWSERRGQPQHF. CDR3 bases: TGTGCCTGGAGTGAAAGAAGAGGGCAGCCCCAGCATTTT.

The chain carries TRBV6-5 and TRBJ2-6; possibly TRBD1 for D (6 bases). V lost 4 bases and J 0 bases, leaving 10 bases between the germline ends. Germline CDR1 and CDR2: MNHEY and SVGAGI. The length of the CDR3 is 16 residues. Here the CDR3 DNA reads TGTGCCAGCAGTTTGACAGGAGGCTCTGGGGCCAACGTCCTGACTTTC. As protein: CASSLTGGSGANVLTF.

This clone has a handful of counts. The chain carries TRBV5-1 and TRBJ2-5; 9 nucleotides agree with TRBD1. The junction had 5 bases not matched to a gene; V was cut back by 4 bases and J by 1 base. The CDR3 covers 15 residues. Germline CDR1 reads SGHRS; CDR2 reads YFSETQ. The CDR3 DNA reads as TGCGCCAGCAGCGCACGGACAGGGGCCCAAGAGACCCAGTACTTC. It encodes CASSARTGAQETQYF.

The rearrangement joins TRBV5-1 to TRBJ1-2; 7 positions match TRBD1. Germline CDR1 is SGHRS and CDR2 is YFSETQ. The CDR3 totals 14 residues. The V and J ends lost 3 bases and 0 bases, in that order; junction bases with no gene match: 2. CDR3 in DNA: TGCGCCAGCAGCTCGGGACAGACTAACTATGGCTACACCTTC. It specifies CASSSGQTNYGYTF.

The rearrangement uses TRBV18 and TRBJ1-2; possibly TRBD1 for D (6 bases). The V end lost 2 bases, the J end lost 8 bases, and 15 bases lay between the germline ends. Germline assignment: CDR1 KGHSH and CDR2 LQKENI. The CDR3 is 14 residues long. CDR3 loop: CASSPGTSPGGYTF. CDR3 sequence (DNA): TGTGCCAGCTCACCAGGGACATCTCCGGGGGGCTACACCTTC.

The rearrangement uses TRBV10-1 and TRBJ2-1, with D hard to call. CDR1 is WNHNN, CDR2 SYGVQD, per germline (reference sequence). The CDR3 has 16 amino acids. Between the trimmed V and J ends, which lost 0 bases and 2 bases, there was a span of 11 bases. The CDR3 loop reads CASSESGIPPYNEQFF. Here the CDR3 DNA reads TGCGCCAGCAGTGAGTCGGGCATCCCGCCCTACAATGAGCAGTTCTTC.

This chain joins TRBV27 and TRBJ2-7, with TRBD1 identical over 9 bases. Germline CDR1 reads MNHEY; CDR2 reads SMNVEV (reference sequence). The CDR3 spans 16 residues. V shed 4 bases and J 3 bases; nucleotides not matched to a gene: 10. The CDR3 sequence: CASSSGQGLLYYEQYF. DNA of the CDR3: TGTGCCAGCAGTTCGGGACAGGGTCTTTTGTACTACGAGCAGTACTTC.

The chain uses TRBV9 and TRBJ2-4; D is ambiguous. Per the germline V gene, CDR1 is SGDLS and CDR2 is YYNGEE. The CDR3 sequence is 14 residues long. V was clipped by 0 bases and J by 0 bases, with 4 bases between them. The chain's CDR3 is CASSVGPAKNIQYF. CDR3 bases: TGTGCCAGCAGCGTAGGGCCAGCCAAAAACATTCAGTACTTC.

V usage is TRBV7-2 and J usage is TRBJ1-2; perhaps TRBD1 as D (5 bases). There are 15 residues in the CDR3. Germline CDR1 and CDR2: SGHTA and FQGNSA. Trimming stripped 2 bases from V and 5 bases from J, with 15 bases between. For the CDR3, the DNA is TGTGCCAGCAGCTTAACCCCCGGGACGGCTTATGGCTACACCTTC. It specifies CASSLTPGTAYGYTF.

V gene TRBV29-1 combines with J gene TRBJ2-2; perhaps TRBD1 as D (6 bases). The CDR3 sequence is 14 residues long. In germline, CDR1 is SQVTM, CDR2 ANQGSEA. Deletions cut 4 bases from V and 6 bases from J, with 15 bases between. This CDR3 reads CSVGPRQVPGELFF. The CDR3 region has the DNA TGCAGCGTTGGCCCACGACAGGTACCCGGGGAGCTGTTTTTT.

The rearrangement links TRBV7-8 to TRBJ1-1; D is undetermined. V was shortened by 0 bases and J by 5 bases, with 10 bases between the two germline ends. The V gene's germline CDR1 is SGHVS and CDR2 FQNEAQ. CDR3 length equals 14 residues. In nucleotides, the CDR3 is TGTGCCAGCAGCTTAGCGCTCGGGGTTACTGAAGCTTTCTTT. This translates into CASSLALGVTEAFF. The entire variable domain, with the rest obtained from reference TRBV7-8 and TRBJ1-1, is as follows: GAGVSQSPRYKVAKRGQDVALRCDPISGHVSLFWYQQALGQGPEFLTYFQNEAQLDKSGLPSDRFFAERPEGSVSTLKIQRTQQEDSAVYLCASSLALGVTEAFFGQGTRLTVV.

The chain employs TRBV29-1 and TRBJ2-1, with D unclear. V was trimmed by 6 bases and J by 6 bases, leaving 18 bases between them. Germline CDR1 SQVTM, CDR2 ANQGSEA. The CDR3 is made up of 14 amino acids. The CDR3 protein is CSVIGGQLSNEQFF. The CDR3, as DNA: TGCAGCGTCATAGGCGGCCAGCTATCCAATGAGCAGTTCTTC.

V gene TRBV18 combines with J gene TRBJ2-3, with D hard to call. The CDR3 contains 14 residues. Germline V CDR1 and CDR2: KGHSH, LQKENI. The V gene lost 5 bases and the J gene lost 2 bases, with 11 bases spanning the gap. The CDR3 region is CASSSRADTDTQYF. CDR3 DNA sequence: TGTGCCAGCTCATCTCGGGCCGACACAGATACGCAGTATTTT.

This chain connects TRBV5-1 to TRBJ1-1; 7 bases fit TRBD1. Germline V gives CDR1 SGHRS, CDR2 YFSETQ. J was trimmed by 5 bases and V by 0 bases; bases with no gene match: 7. The CDR3 is 15 residues long. CDR3 sequence reads: CASSLVPTGETEAFF. CDR3 coding DNA: TGCGCCAGCAGCTTGGTTCCCACAGGGGAAACTGAAGCTTTCTTT.

J is TRBJ2-3 and V is TRBV7-3; D not resolved. The V end lost 4 bases, the J end lost 4 bases, and 9 bases lay between the germline ends. This CDR3 has 13 residues. Germline V gene data show CDR1 as SGHTA and CDR2 as FQGTGA. CDR3 coding DNA: TGTGCCAGCAGCTCCTCCCCGGCAGATACGCAGTATTTT. It is translated as CASSSSPADTQYF.

The count of this clone is one. The chain employs TRBV11-3 and TRBJ2-3, with 7 nucleotides matching TRBD1. Trimming took 5 bases from V and 9 from J; bases not matched to a gene: 5. This CDR3 spans 12 amino acids. Germline V gene data show CDR1 as SGHNT and CDR2 as YENEEA. The CDR3 nucleotides are TGTGCCAGCAGCACCGGGACAGTGACGCAGTATTTT. Amino acid sequence: CASSTGTVTQYF.